The table lists the clone carrying this TCR beta chain with a count of one. What it binds is unknown. Donors comprised only Caucasian adults living in Nashville, Tennessee. The CDR3 totals 15 residues. V shed 6 bases, J shed 5 bases, and the junction held 5 bases outside the gene matches. The germline V gene has CDR1 LNHDA and CDR2 SQIVND (reference sequence). The data belong to a study of shared clonotypes between healthy human individuals. Overall study results and limits: Clonotype sharing among donors was thought likely to change with sequencing depth.

In the original workflow: ImmunoSEQ output held junction-only sequences without quality scores, so filtering differed. Measured with immunoSEQ multiplex PCR; TCRdb has only the in-frame clones, and not every one. Clone size and V and J calls were adopted from that table, with D and trimming inferred from the DNA. The top ten hold 12% of the sample, which has over 400,000 clones, approximately 78% seen once. The TCR was taken from a middle-aged woman in good health. Some clones in this sample may be carry-over from other donors' samples. The sequenced material came from PBMCs. The rearrangement uses TRBV19 and TRBJ2-2; 11 bases match TRBD1. The CDR3: CASRDRGRGTGELFF. CDR3 DNA: TGTGCCAGTAGGGACAGGGGGCGCGGGACCGGGGAGCTGTTTTTT.